Listed below are T cell receptor beta chains from one sample, sequenced in a study of OX40 agonist ivuxolimab in advanced cancers. Profiled with immunoSEQ multiplex PCR; TCRdb holds only in-frame clones, not every one. The sample consists of about 33,000 clones, 70% to 85% of them appearing once. The material sequenced was CD4+ or CD8+ T cells sorted from blood, taken in a trial of the OX40 agonist ivuxolimab. These TCRs come from an adult with an advanced solid tumor such as melanoma, head and neck, liver or kidney cancer. CDR3s leave out the opening cysteine and the closing phenylalanine or tryptophan.

V gene	J gene	CDR3 protein
TRBV21-1	TRBJ2-2	ASSSLGRVFGSCAGELF
TRBV9	TRBJ1-2	ASSPADGGPGGYT
TRBV9	TRBJ2-2	ASSVAASGSITGELF
TRBV11-3	TRBJ2-1	ASSPGVAGTYNEQF
TRBV7-9	TRBJ2-3	ASSRGLADSTDTQY
TRBV9	TRBJ2-3	ASSEAYRGNTQY
TRBV4-1	TRBJ2-1	ASSQVGTQSSYNEQF
TRBV5-1	TRBJ2-1	ASSLELAGNEQF
TRBV11-2	TRBJ2-1	ASSLVASGFYNEQF
TRBV28	TRBJ2-5	ASSYPGQQETQY
TRBV9	TRBJ2-3	ASSVGSGTPTDTQY
TRBV29-1	TRBJ2-7	SVEGGLYPYEQY
TRBV5-6	TRBJ2-5	ASLDREETQY
TRBV29-1	TRBJ2-1	SATGTKTYNEQF
TRBV19	TRBJ1-2	ASSIVGYGYT
TRBV4-1	TRBJ2-7	ASSLFPGELSSYEQY
TRBV11-2	TRBJ2-5	ASRGLPRGETQY
TRBV7-8	TRBJ2-7	ASSYGREQY
TRBV5-1	TRBJ1-1	ASSLGVLNTEAF
TRBV7-2	TRBJ2-1	ASSLVRGNEQF
TRBV5-6	TRBJ2-7	ASSYGVSEQY
TRBV2	TRBJ2-2	ASSAGVNTGELF
TRBV15	TRBJ2-7	ATSRDNEGNSEQY
TRBV4-1	TRBJ2-1	ASSQGTVVYNEQF
TRBV7-2	TRBJ1-2	ASSLSQTYGYT
TRBV10-3	TRBJ2-1	AISESREVDNEQF
TRBV7-9	TRBJ2-6	ASSGRASGANVLT
TRBV5-6	TRBJ1-5	ASSITGGEPQH
TRBV4-1	TRBJ1-2	ASSQDNYGYT
TRBV2	TRBJ2-7	ASMVRTSGSEQY
TRBV9	TRBJ2-3	ASSASGATDTQY
TRBV28	TRBJ2-7	ASSFEGRDEQY
TRBV6-4	TRBJ2-2	ASSTRQGRAGELF
TRBV6-5	TRBJ1-2	ASTPWDRANYGYT
TRBV6-5	TRBJ1-2	ASSYTQGLIGYT
TRBV5-1	TRBJ1-2	ASSSHRQGFTDGYT
TRBV29-1	TRBJ2-6	SVDEGGGVLT
TRBV5-5	TRBJ2-5	ASRAGGIQETQY
TRBV6-5	TRBJ1-1	ASSEGENTEAF
TRBV2	TRBJ1-5	ASSVTGLGGNQPQH
TRBV4-3	TRBJ2-5	ASSQDLAGPETQY
TRBV18	TRBJ2-2	ASSLLVTNTGELF
TRBV7-9	TRBJ1-6	ASSLGGGVHSPLH
TRBV7-9	TRBJ2-1	ASMLASSYNEQF
TRBV9	TRBJ1-2	ASSVLGAAHGYT
TRBV4-1	TRBJ1-6	ASSHRTGASHSPLH
TRBV28	TRBJ2-1	ASSPGNEGLAGSNEQF
TRBV6-5	TRBJ2-7	ARDRDYEQY
TRBV10-3	TRBJ2-3	AETGDSSTDTQY
TRBV7-2	TRBJ1-2	ASSHLVYYGYT
TRBV27	TRBJ1-1	ASSTTAMNTEAF
TRBV29-1	TRBJ2-3	SVLLAGAPDTQY
TRBV28	TRBJ1-2	ASSLQRQGAYGYT
TRBV30	TRBJ1-5	AWRGGAGDQPQH